One sample yielded the 19 T cell receptor beta chains listed below, sequenced in a study of T cell repertoires in cytomegalovirus infection. TCRdb re-called the reads with MiXCR, one entry per CDR3 protein. The profile shows 700,000 to 950,000 distinct CDR3 sequences, roughly 33% of them singletons. No antigens are known for them. Source: cultured CD8+ T cells from PBMCs, taken from culture after CMV antigen stimulation. These receptors were collected from a human donor in good health (CMV status not recorded). Some clones in this sample may be carry-over from other donors' samples.

This clonotype was seen only a few times. The chain carries TRBV7-9 and TRBJ1-1, with 7 positions matching TRBD1. The CDR3 is made up of 13 amino acids. Germline CDR1 is SEHNR and CDR2 is FQNEAQ (reference sequence). V shed 6 bases, J shed 6 bases, and the junction held 7 bases outside the gene matches. The CDR3 DNA is TGTGCCAGCAGGCAAGGGGGCATTGCTGAAGCTTTCTTT. This codes for CASRQGGIAEAFF.

On this clonotype itself: A much larger clone lies one base from this, so it may be a read error. The chain carries TRBV7-2 and TRBJ2-1; TRBD1 is a possible D gene (6 bases). V shed 1 base and J shed 5 bases, with 15 bases lying between them. This CDR3 has 16 amino acids. Germline CDR1 and CDR2: SGHTA and FQGNSA. The CDR3 is CASSLEPGQGHNEQFF. CDR3 in DNA: TGTGCCAGCAGCTTAGAGCCAGGCCAGGGGCACAATGAGCAGTTCTTC.

The J gene is TRBJ1-2, the V gene TRBV7-9, with 7 bases aligning to TRBD1. The CDR3 has 15 amino acids. Per germline, CDR1 SEHNR and CDR2 FQNEAQ (reference sequence). Trimming removed 2 bases from V and 4 bases from J; junction bases left unmatched: 7. The chain's CDR3 is CASSLYEDRFYGYTF. For the CDR3, the DNA is TGTGCCAGCAGCTTATATGAGGACAGGTTCTATGGCTACACCTTC. Full variable domain (rest looked up from reference TRBV7-9 and TRBJ1-2): DTGVSQNPRHKITKRGQNVTFRCDPISEHNRLYWYRQTLGQGPEFLTYFQNEAQLEKSRLLSDRFSAERPKGSFSTLEIQRTEQGDSAMYLCASSLYEDRFYGYTFGSGTRLTVV.

There are a few counts of this clonotype. The chain couples TRBV6-1 to TRBJ1-3; TRBD1 aligns across 8 bases. The V and J ends lost 5 bases and 0 bases, in that order; junction bases with no gene match: 9. Per germline, CDR1 MNHNS and CDR2 SASEGT. The CDR3 covers 17 residues. This CDR3 reads CASSTRTGLSSGNTIYF. Here the CDR3 DNA reads TGTGCCAGCAGTACCCGGACAGGGCTAAGCTCTGGAAACACCATATATTTT.

The chain employs TRBV13 and TRBJ2-5; D is tentatively TRBD1 or TRBD2 (5 bases each). V was trimmed by 7 bases and J by 5 bases, leaving 20 bases between them. Germline CDR1 is PRHDT and CDR2 is FYEKMQ (reference sequence). The CDR3 contains 15 residues. The CDR3, as DNA: TGTGCCAGCACCTTTTGGTCAGGACGGGGCGAGACCCAGTACTTC. This codes for CASTFWSGRGETQYF.

CDR3 loop: CASTRSGYYNEQFF. CDR3 coding DNA: TGTGCCAGCACCCGATCGGGTTACTACAATGAGCAGTTCTTC. The chain carries TRBV2 and TRBJ2-1; D is ambiguous. The length of the CDR3 is 14 residues. Germline loops: CDR1 SNHLY, CDR2 FYNNEI. The V end lost 7 bases, the J end lost 3 bases, and 13 bases lay between the germline ends.

This clonotype was recorded many times. The rearrangement links TRBV4-2 to TRBJ2-1; the match to TRBD2 covers 12 bases. The CDR3 has 16 amino acids. The V gene end was trimmed by 6 bases and the J gene end by 4 bases; junction bases not matched to a gene: 7. Germline CDR1 and CDR2: LGHNA and YNFKEQ. The CDR3 protein is CASRVLAGGPYNEQFF. Here the CDR3 DNA reads TGTGCCAGCAGAGTACTAGCGGGGGGCCCATACAATGAGCAGTTCTTC.

The count of this clonotype is one. The rearrangement links TRBV20-1 to TRBJ2-7; D perhaps matches TRBD1 (7 bases). CDR3 size: 16 residues. The germline V gene has CDR1 DFQATT and CDR2 SNEGSKA (reference sequence). The ends were cut back, 0 bases at V and 4 bases at J, with 19 bases in the middle. Here the CDR3 DNA reads TGCAGTGCTAGAGATAAGGGGCCAGGGGGGCCGTACGAGCAGTACGTC. It specifies CSARDKGPGGPYEQYV.

This clonotype was found a few times. The chain links TRBV4-1 to TRBJ2-4, with D hard to call. The CDR3 has 14 amino acids. Germline CDR1 MGHRA, CDR2 YSYEKL. Trimming stripped 1 base from V and 0 bases from J, with 4 bases between. The CDR3 spells CASSQVSAKNIQYF. The CDR3 DNA follows: TGCGCCAGCAGCCAAGTTTCAGCCAAAAACATTCAGTACTTC.

This clonotype was seen only a few times. The chain joins TRBV27 to TRBJ2-1; D unclear. Germline CDR1 and CDR2: MNHEY and SMNVEV (reference sequence). The V end lost 5 bases, the J end lost 2 bases, and 22 bases lay between the germline ends. This CDR3 contains 18 residues. The CDR3 DNA reads as TGTGCCAGCAGTGTCCAGCCGACACACCCTAAGACCTACAATGAGCAGTTCTTC. Translating it yields CASSVQPTHPKTYNEQFF.

This clonotype came up a few times. The gene calls are TRBV6-5 and TRBJ2-2; D is unresolved. The CDR3 loop spans 16 amino acids. The V gene lost 7 bases and the J gene lost 1 base, with 16 bases spanning the gap. The germline V gene has CDR1 MNHEY and CDR2 SVGAGI. The CDR3 region is CASTLDWTWNTGELFF. CDR3 coding DNA: TGTGCCAGCACCCTAGACTGGACGTGGAACACCGGGGAGCTGTTTTTT.

This clonotype was counted ten times or more. This CDR3 reads CASSPISGGSYNEQFF. The DNA for the CDR3 is TGTGCCAGCAGTCCTATTAGCGGGGGCTCCTACAATGAGCAGTTCTTC. This chain links TRBV6-1 with TRBJ2-1; the match to TRBD2 covers 9 bases. The germline V gene encodes CDR1 MNHNS and CDR2 SASEGT. V lost 5 bases and J lost 0; bases outside the gene matches: 5. This CDR3 has 16 residues.

This clonotype was found a few times. The rearrangement uses TRBV4-1 and TRBJ2-1; TRBD2 aligns across 10 bases. The germline gives CDR1 MGHRA, CDR2 YSYEKL. The CDR3 has 17 residues. The junction had 5 bases not matched to a gene; V was cut back by 3 bases and J by 0 bases. CDR3 nucleotides: TGCGCCAGCAGCCACCCTTCTAGCGGGAGCTCCTACAATGAGCAGTTCTTC. Translating gives CASSHPSSGSSYNEQFF.

This rearrangement joins TRBV7-9 to TRBJ2-3; no clear D gene. CDR1 SEHNR and CDR2 FQNEAQ come from the germline V gene (reference sequence). This CDR3 is built from 15 residues. The V and J ends lost 4 bases and 6 bases respectively, with 17 bases between them. CDR3 protein: CASSSPMDPHDTQYF. Written as DNA, the CDR3 is TGTGCCAGCAGCTCACCCATGGATCCCCACGATACGCAGTATTTT.

The genes are TRBV11-2 and TRBJ1-1, with a possible D match to TRBD1 (6 bases). CDR1 and CDR2 (germline): SGHAT, FQNNGV. V lost 4 bases, J lost 0 bases, and 21 bases lay in between. This CDR3 region has 18 residues. This CDR3 reads CASSSWGGPIRLNTEAFF. CDR3 nucleotides: TGTGCCAGCAGCTCCTGGGGGGGGCCAATCCGTCTGAACACTGAAGCTTTCTTT.

A few counts support this clonotype. The genes are TRBV12-3 or TRBV12-4 and TRBJ2-1; 10 bases agree with TRBD1. CDR3 length equals 14 residues. With 6 bases clipped from V and 8 bases from J, the junction kept 7 bases outside the gene matches. This CDR3 is CASSPGQGMDEQFF. CDR3 in DNA: TGTGCCAGCAGCCCGGGACAGGGGATGGATGAGCAGTTCTTC.

On this clonotype: This clone may be a read error of a much larger clone one base away. V and J are TRBV7-2 and TRBJ2-7; 15 bases are shared with TRBD2. Germline-derived CDR1 and CDR2 are SGHTA and FQGNSA. The CDR3 consists of 15 residues. Trimming took 10 bases from V and 2 from J; bases not matched to a gene: 6. CDR3 loop: CANRTSGGGTYEQYF. The CDR3 nucleotides are TGTGCCAACCGGACTAGCGGGGGGGGCACCTACGAGCAGTACTTC.

This clonotype was recorded many times. V and J are TRBV7-2 and TRBJ2-3; D might be TRBD1 or TRBD2, each matching 6 bases. The germline gives CDR1 SGHTA, CDR2 FQGNSA. The CDR3 totals 17 residues. V lost 2 bases and J lost 0, with 15 bases in between. The CDR3 region is CASSLPQRGPSTDTQYF. The DNA of the CDR3 is TGTGCCAGCAGCTTACCCCAACGGGGGCCAAGCACAGATACGCAGTATTTT.

This clonotype came up once. CDR3 nucleotide sequence: TGTGCCACCACGACAACTGGCTCGGACAGGGCGGAGACCCAGTACTTC. It specifies CATTTTGSDRAETQYF. The chain links TRBV15 to TRBJ2-5; 8 nucleotides match TRBD1. The trim removed 7 bases at V and 5 bases at J, leaving 15 bases unmatched. The germline V gene encodes CDR1 LNHNV and CDR2 YYDKDF (reference sequence). This CDR3 has 16 residues.